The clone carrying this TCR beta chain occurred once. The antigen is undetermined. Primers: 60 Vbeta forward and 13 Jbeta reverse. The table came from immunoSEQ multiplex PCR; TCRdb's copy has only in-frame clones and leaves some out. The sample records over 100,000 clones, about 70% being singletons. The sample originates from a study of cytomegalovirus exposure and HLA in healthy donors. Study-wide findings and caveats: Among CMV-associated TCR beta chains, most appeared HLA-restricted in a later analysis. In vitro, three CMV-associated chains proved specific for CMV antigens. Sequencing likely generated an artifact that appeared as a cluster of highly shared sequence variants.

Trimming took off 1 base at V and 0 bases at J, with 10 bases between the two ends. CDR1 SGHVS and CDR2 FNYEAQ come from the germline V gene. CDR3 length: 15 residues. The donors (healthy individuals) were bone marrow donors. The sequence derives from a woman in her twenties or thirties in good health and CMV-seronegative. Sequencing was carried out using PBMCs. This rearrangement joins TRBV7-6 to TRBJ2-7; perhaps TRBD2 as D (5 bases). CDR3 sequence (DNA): TGTGCCAGCAGCTTAGACCCCGGGATCTCCTACGAGCAGTACTTC. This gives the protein CASSLDPGISYEQYF.